The rows below give T cell receptor beta chains drawn from one sample of a study of shared clonotypes between healthy human individuals. The table came from immunoSEQ multiplex PCR; TCRdb's copy has only in-frame clones and leaves some out. The sample shows roughly 1,800,000 clones, about 95% of them seen only once. Sequenced: naive CD8+ T cells sorted from blood. These TCRs come from a young man in good health. CDR3s include the opening cysteine and the closing phenylalanine or tryptophan. The D gene is left open where the match is weak. Clone size, where shown, is once, few, many, or a class for clones that have expanded.

.	TRBV5-1	once	TRBJ2-5	TGCGCCAGCAGCTTGCCGAACGAGGAGACCCAGTACTTC	CASSLPNEETQYF
.	TRBV28	.	TRBJ1-5	TGTGCCAGCATCTCGGTCGGAAGCAATCAGCCCCAGCATTTT	CASISVGSNQPQHF
TRBD2	TRBV5-6	.	TRBJ2-1	TGTGCCAGCAGCGAAACCCGACTAGCGGATACAATGAGTCGGCAGTTCTTC	CASSETRLADTMSRQFF
.	TRBV27	.	TRBJ2-7	TGTGCCAGCAGTTTGAGAGGGGGTTCACAGTACTTC	CASSLRGGSQYF
TRBD2	TRBV6-5	.	TRBJ2-3	TGTGCCAGCAGTTACGCGGGAGGAGGCGGAGATACGCAGTATTTT	CASSYAGGGGDTQYF
TRBD1	TRBV7-9	.	TRBJ2-5	TGTGCCAGCAGCTTAGGAAGGGACAGGGGATTAGAGACCCAGTACTTC	CASSLGRDRGLETQYF
.	TRBV11-2	.	TRBJ2-1	TGTGCCAGCAGCTTAAAGGTGGCACGAGATGAGCAGTTCTTC	CASSLKVARDEQFF
.	TRBV11-2	few	TRBJ1-2	TGTGCCAGTAGTCATGACTTCTATGGCTACACCTTC	CASSHDFYGYTF
.	TRBV7-8	.	TRBJ2-2	TGTGCCAGCAGCTTGCGGGGCGCGGACACCGGGGAGCTGTTTTTT	CASSLRGADTGELFF
TRBD1	TRBV27	.	TRBJ2-7	TGTGCCAGCAGTCCCGGACAGGGGGCCTACTCCTACGAGCAGTACTTC	CASSPGQGAYSYEQYF
TRBD2	TRBV7-9	.	TRBJ2-5	TGTGCCAGCAGCCTGACTACAGGGCGGGAGGACGGGGAGACCCAGTACTTC	CASSLTTGREDGETQYF
.	TRBV11-2	few	TRBJ2-7	TGTGCCCAAATGGTGGGCTACGAGCAGTACTTC	CAQMVGYEQYF
TRBD1	TRBV19	few	TRBJ1-2	TGTGCCAGTAGTCCAGGGACAGGGGCCTATGGCTACACCTTC	CASSPGTGAYGYTF
.	TRBV14	.	TRBJ1-1	TGTGCCAGCAGCTCTTCACCGACACTCTTGAACACTGAAGCTTTCTTT	CASSSSPTLLNTEAFF
TRBD2	TRBV7-2	.	TRBJ2-7	TGTGCCAGCAGCTTAGTTCATAGCGGGAGAACGGGAGAGCAGTACTTC	CASSLVHSGRTGEQYF
.	TRBV4-1	.	TRBJ1-5	TGCGCCAGCAGCCAGCTGACAGATAATCAGCCCCAGCATTTT	CASSQLTDNQPQHF
.	TRBV27	once	TRBJ2-7	TGTGCCAGCAGCCCTGGGACTGTATCCTACGAGCAGTACTTC	CASSPGTVSYEQYF
.	TRBV7-6	.	TRBJ1-1	TGTGCCAGCAGCTTAGAAGAACTGATGAACACTGAAGCTTTCTTT	CASSLEELMNTEAFF
.	TRBV5-4	.	TRBJ2-7	TGTGCCAGCAGCTTGGGACCCCTTGACTACGAGCAGTACTTC	CASSLGPLDYEQYF
TRBD2	TRBV5-4	once	TRBJ2-7	TGTGCCAGCAGCTTCGGCGGGAGGACCTACGAGCAGTACTTC	CASSFGGRTYEQYF
TRBD2	TRBV15	.	TRBJ2-7	TGTGCCACCAGCATCAGACCGGGACTAGGGTACGAGCAGTACTTC	CATSIRPGLGYEQYF
.	TRBV6-5	.	TRBJ2-5	TGTGCCAGCAGTTTAAACGCGGAGTCAGAGACCCAGTACTTC	CASSLNAESETQYF
TRBD1	TRBV11-2	.	TRBJ1-4	TGTGCCAGCAGCTTAGATGTAGCAGGGGGCCCAGATAATGAAAAACTGTTTTTT	CASSLDVAGGPDNEKLFF
.	TRBV5-1	.	TRBJ1-1	TGCGCCAGCAGCTTGGGTGGGGGCCTGGCTTTCTTT	CASSLGGGLAFF
TRBD1	TRBV27	.	TRBJ1-2	TGTGCCAGCAGTCCCCCGGGACAGGGGTTAAATGGCTACACCTTC	CASSPPGQGLNGYTF
.	TRBV5-6	.	TRBJ2-7	TGTGCCAGCAGCCAAGGAGGGCTAGGCTACGAGCAGTACTTC	CASSQGGLGYEQYF
.	TRBV28	.	TRBJ1-5	TGTGCCAGCAGTAAGATGCAGGAGGTTCCGCCCCAGCATTTT	CASSKMQEVPPQHF
.	TRBV30	.	TRBJ2-5	TGTGCCTGGAGCACAAGGGGTTGGCAACAAGAGACCCAGTACTTC	CAWSTRGWQQETQYF
TRBD1	TRBV9	.	TRBJ2-7	TGTGCCAGCAGCGTGGGGGACAGGGAATCCTACGAGCAGTACTTC	CASSVGDRESYEQYF
.	TRBV7-2	.	TRBJ1-6	TGTGCCAGCAGCCCGTTGGGGGCGACGTGGAAGGATTCACCCCTCCACTTT	CASSPLGATWKDSPLHF
TRBD2	TRBV27	.	TRBJ2-1	TGTGCCAGCAGTCCCTCCAGCGGGGAGACCTACAATGAGCAGTTCTTC	CASSPSSGETYNEQFF
.	TRBV2	.	TRBJ1-1	TGTGCCAGCAGGTGGACCGACAACACTGAAGCTTTCTTT	CASRWTDNTEAFF
.	TRBV10-1	.	TRBJ2-1	TGCGCCAGCAGTGACATGGGTCAGAGCTCCTACAATGAGCAGTTCTTC	CASSDMGQSSYNEQFF
.	TRBV4-1	.	TRBJ2-7	TGCGCCAGCAGCCAAGAAGCACGGGGCTACGAGCAGTACTTC	CASSQEARGYEQYF
.	TRBV7-3	.	TRBJ1-2	TGTGCCAGCAGCCCCTCGGGACTCTCCCACCGGGGCTACACCTTC	CASSPSGLSHRGYTF
.	TRBV7-2	.	TRBJ2-7	TGTGCCAGCAGCTCGCTCACCTTAGGGGGGGACGAGCAGTACTTC	CASSSLTLGGDEQYF
.	TRBV27	.	TRBJ1-6	TGTGCCAGCAGTTTAATGGGCGCCGCGGGTTCACCCCTCCACTTT	CASSLMGAAGSPLHF
TRBD2	TRBV11-2	.	TRBJ2-7	TGTGCCAGCAGCATTTTAGCGGGGTCCTACGAGCAGTACTTC	CASSILAGSYEQYF
.	TRBV30	.	TRBJ2-4	TGTGCCTGGAGTAGGGACACACCAATTCAGTACTTC	CAWSRDTPIQYF
.	TRBV4-1	few	TRBJ1-2	TGCGCCAGCAGCCCCGGACAGTACTATGGCTACACCTTC	CASSPGQYYGYTF
.	TRBV9	once	TRBJ2-7	TGTGCCAGCAGCGTAGCGGGGGTTGCCTACGAGCAGTACTTC	CASSVAGVAYEQYF
.	TRBV7-2	.	TRBJ1-4	TGTGCCAGCAGCTTGATCGGCCCGTACGAAAAACTGTTTTTT	CASSLIGPYEKLFF
.	TRBV19	.	TRBJ1-5	TGTGCCAGTACCCCAGGTGTGGGTGGCAATCAGCCCCAGCATTTT	CASTPGVGGNQPQHF
.	TRBV25-1	once	TRBJ2-5	TGTGCCAGCAGTGGTACGATCCAAGAGACCCAGTACTTC	CASSGTIQETQYF
.	TRBV5-6	.	TRBJ2-2	TGTGCCAGCAGCGCTTATTCCTTCGCCGGGGAGCTGTTTTTT	CASSAYSFAGELFF
TRBD2	TRBV28	.	TRBJ2-5	TGTGCCAGCAGTTTGGGGACTACAATTCAAGAGACCCAGTACTTC	CASSLGTTIQETQYF
TRBD2	TRBV7-7	.	TRBJ2-5	TGTGCTAGCAGCACCCATCTCGGGGGGGAGACCCAGTACTTC	CASSTHLGGETQYF
TRBD2	TRBV9	.	TRBJ2-7	TGTGCCAGCAGTCCCGGGGGACTAGTCTACGAGCAGTACTTC	CASSPGGLVYEQYF
.	TRBV6-1	.	TRBJ2-7	TGTGCCAGCAGTGAAGGTCCGACAGATTATCGCTACGAGCAGTACTTC	CASSEGPTDYRYEQYF
.	TRBV28	.	TRBJ2-7	TGTGCCAGCAGTCCCCTTAGAGGGAGTATGTACGAGCAGTACTTC	CASSPLRGSMYEQYF
TRBD1	TRBV4-1	.	TRBJ2-7	TGCGCCAGCAGCCAAGAAGGCCCAGGGGGTGGCTACGAGCAGTACTTC	CASSQEGPGGGYEQYF
.	TRBV5-6	.	TRBJ2-7	TGTGCCAGCAGCCCCGTATCGGGGATCGAGCAGTACTTC	CASSPVSGIEQYF
.	TRBV5-4	.	TRBJ2-5	TGTGCCAGCAGCCCCACGGATTTCCAAGAGACCCAGTACTTC	CASSPTDFQETQYF
.	TRBV28	.	TRBJ2-3	TGTGCCAGCAGTTTATGGAAGACGACCACAGATACGCAGTATTTT	CASSLWKTTTDTQYF
.	TRBV7-2	.	TRBJ2-2	TGTGCCAGCAGCTTTGACGAGGGGTGGGACACCGGGGAGCTGTTTTTT	CASSFDEGWDTGELFF
.	TRBV5-4	.	TRBJ2-7	TGTGCCAGCAGCTTGGGGCAGGGGATCTCCTACGAGCAGTACTTC	CASSLGQGISYEQYF
TRBD1	TRBV7-9	.	TRBJ2-7	TGTGCCAGCAGCACACGGACAGGGGTAGGCTACGAGCAGTACTTC	CASSTRTGVGYEQYF
TRBD1	TRBV29-1	.	TRBJ2-7	TGCAGCGTTGATGGGACAGGGGGTTCCTACGAGCAGTACTTC	CSVDGTGGSYEQYF
TRBD1	TRBV9	.	TRBJ2-4	TGTGCCAGCAGCGAGGGGACAGGCGTAGCCAAAAACATTCAGTACTTC	CASSEGTGVAKNIQYF